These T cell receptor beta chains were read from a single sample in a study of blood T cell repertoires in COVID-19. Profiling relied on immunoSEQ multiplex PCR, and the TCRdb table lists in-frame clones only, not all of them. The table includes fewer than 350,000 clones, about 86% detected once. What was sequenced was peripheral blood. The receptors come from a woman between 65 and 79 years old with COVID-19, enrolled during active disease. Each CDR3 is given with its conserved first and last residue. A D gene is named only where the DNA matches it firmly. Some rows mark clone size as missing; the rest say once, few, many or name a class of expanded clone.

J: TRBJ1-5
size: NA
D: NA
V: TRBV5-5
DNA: TGTGCCAGCAGCTTGACTGCCGGAGGGTGGCCCCAGCATTTT
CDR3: CASSLTAGGWPQHF

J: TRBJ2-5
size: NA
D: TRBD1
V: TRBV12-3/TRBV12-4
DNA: TGTGCCAGCAGCAAGGGACAGGGGGAGACCCAGTACTTC
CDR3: CASSKGQGETQYF

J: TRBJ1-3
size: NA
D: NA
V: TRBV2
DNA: TGTGCCAGCAGCGCCTACCAGGTGACCTCTGGAAACACCATATATTTT
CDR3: CASSAYQVTSGNTIYF

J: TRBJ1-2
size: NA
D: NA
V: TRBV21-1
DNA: TGTGCCAGCCCTAAGGCGAACGGGGGGGCATTCGACTATGGCTACACCTTC
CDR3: CASPKANGGAFDYGYTF

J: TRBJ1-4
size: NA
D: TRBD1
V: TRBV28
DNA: TGTGCCAGCACCGAGCGGACAGGGAATGAAAAACTGTTTTTT
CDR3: CASTERTGNEKLFF

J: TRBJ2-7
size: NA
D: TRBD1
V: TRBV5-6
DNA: TGTGCCAGCAGCTTGCCGGGACAGTCCTACGAGCAGTACTTC
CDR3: CASSLPGQSYEQYF

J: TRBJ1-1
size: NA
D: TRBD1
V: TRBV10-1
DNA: TGCGCCAGCAGTGAGTACAGGGGGCTGGAGACTGAAGCTTTCTTT
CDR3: CASSEYRGLETEAFF

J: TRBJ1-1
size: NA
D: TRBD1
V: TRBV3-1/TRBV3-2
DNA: TGTGCCAGCAGCCCGTCCCGGGACAGGGGGCTAGGCACTGAAGCTTTCTTT
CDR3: CASSPSRDRGLGTEAFF

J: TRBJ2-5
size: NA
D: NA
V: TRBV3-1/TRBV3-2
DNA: TGTGCCAGCAGCCAAGGTAACGAGGAAGAGACCCAGTACTTC
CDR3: CASSQGNEEETQYF

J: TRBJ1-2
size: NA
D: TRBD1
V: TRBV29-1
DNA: TGCAGCGTAGCCGGGACAGGGGCTGCTAAACTCAACTATGGCTACACCTTC
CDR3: CSVAGTGAAKLNYGYTF

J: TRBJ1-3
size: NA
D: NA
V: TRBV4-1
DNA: TGCGCCAGCAGCCAAGAGAACACTATCTCTGGAAACACCATATATTTT
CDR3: CASSQENTISGNTIYF

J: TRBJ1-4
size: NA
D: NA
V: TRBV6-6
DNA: TGTGCCAGCAGTTACTCGAGCCGGGCTAATGAAAAACTGTTTTTT
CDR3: CASSYSSRANEKLFF

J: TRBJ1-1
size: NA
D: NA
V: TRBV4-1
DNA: TGCGCCAGCAGCCAACGAAGGGGGGGGAACACTGAAGCTTTCTTT
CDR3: CASSQRRGGNTEAFF

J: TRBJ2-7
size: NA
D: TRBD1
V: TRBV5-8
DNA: TGTGCCAGTGGAGGACAGGGGATCGAGCAGTACTTC
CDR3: CASGGQGIEQYF

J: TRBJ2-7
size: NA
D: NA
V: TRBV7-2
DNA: TGTGCCAGCAGCTTAGGTTGGCGGGACCCCTACGAGCAGTACTTC
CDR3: CASSLGWRDPYEQYF

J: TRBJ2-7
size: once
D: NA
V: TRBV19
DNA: TGTGCCAGTAGTACCGACAGGGACTCCGAGCAGTACTTC
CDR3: CASSTDRDSEQYF

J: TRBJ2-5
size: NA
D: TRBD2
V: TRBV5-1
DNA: TGCGCCAGCATTCTAAGCGGGGGGGCGGAGGAGACCCAGTACTTC
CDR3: CASILSGGAEETQYF

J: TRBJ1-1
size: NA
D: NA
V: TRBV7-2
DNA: TGTGCCAGCAGCTTAGTCCCATCACAGGGAACTGAAGCTTTCTTT
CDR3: CASSLVPSQGTEAFF

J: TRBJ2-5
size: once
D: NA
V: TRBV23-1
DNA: TGCGCCAGCCCGAACCGGTTGACCCAGTACTTC
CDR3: CASPNRLTQYF

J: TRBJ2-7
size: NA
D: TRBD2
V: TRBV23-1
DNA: TGCGCCAGCAGTCAAAAGAGGACGGGGGGGCCTTGCGAGCAGTACTTC
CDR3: CASSQKRTGGPCEQYF

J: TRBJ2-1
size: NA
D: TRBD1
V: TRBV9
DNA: TGTGCCAGCAGCGTAGGGACAGGTTCGTTCGATGAGCAGTTCTTC
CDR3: CASSVGTGSFDEQFF

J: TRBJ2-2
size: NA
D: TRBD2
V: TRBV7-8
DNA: TGTGCCAGCAGCTGGGGACTAGCGGGGGGCCCAGGGACCGGGGAGCTGTTTTTT
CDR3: CASSWGLAGGPGTGELFF

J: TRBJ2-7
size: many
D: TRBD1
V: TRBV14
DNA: TGTGCCAGCAGCCAAGATCCCCCGACAGGGTATCATCGCGAGCAGTACTTC
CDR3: CASSQDPPTGYHREQYF

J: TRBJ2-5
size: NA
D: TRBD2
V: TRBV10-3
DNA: TGTGCCATCAGTCCGACTAGCGGGGGGATCGAGACCCAGTACTTC
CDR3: CAISPTSGGIETQYF

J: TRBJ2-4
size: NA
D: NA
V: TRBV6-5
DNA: TGTGCCAGCAGTACAATGGGGCTAGCCAAAAACATTCAGTACTTC
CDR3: CASSTMGLAKNIQYF

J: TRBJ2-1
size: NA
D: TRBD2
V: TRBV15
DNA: TGTGCCACCAGCAGAGAGCGGCTAGCGGGGGGACCTTCCTACAATGAGCAGTTCTTC
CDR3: CATSRERLAGGPSYNEQFF